The rows below give T cell receptor beta chains drawn from one sample of a study of T cells after yellow fever vaccination. TCRdb used MiXCR to reprocess the 5' RACE reads, holding one entry per CDR3 protein. Among 300,000 or so distinct CDR3 sequences listed, roughly 8.7% were seen once. This specimen was CD4+ T cells sorted from PBMCs, taken 5 days after the yellow fever booster vaccination. Receptors originate from a man between 18 and 35 years old who received the YFV17D yellow fever vaccine. Both conserved end residues are part of each CDR3.

CDR3aa: CASSLDPGLTSYEQYF; j_gene: TRBJ2-7; len: 16; v_gene: TRBV5-1
CDR3aa: CASSQGLSYEQYF; j_gene: TRBJ2-7; len: 13; v_gene: TRBV3-1
CDR3aa: CASSQGTRRNTEAFF; j_gene: TRBJ1-1; len: 15; v_gene: TRBV4-2
CDR3aa: CATRKEGSEQYF; j_gene: TRBJ2-7; len: 12; v_gene: TRBV15
CDR3aa: CATSDFTGDGYTF; j_gene: TRBJ1-2; len: 13; v_gene: TRBV24-1
CDR3aa: CASSLDRGVYNSPLHF; j_gene: TRBJ1-6; len: 16; v_gene: TRBV28
CDR3aa: CASSPWSQGADSPLHF; j_gene: TRBJ1-6; len: 16; v_gene: TRBV18
CDR3aa: CASSLDNYGYTF; j_gene: TRBJ1-2; len: 12; v_gene: TRBV5-4
CDR3aa: CASSLAPGLAGQETQYF; j_gene: TRBJ2-5; len: 17; v_gene: TRBV5-1
CDR3aa: CASSRTTGFLNTQYF; j_gene: TRBJ2-3; len: 15; v_gene: TRBV7-6
CDR3aa: CASVADGDTQYF; j_gene: TRBJ2-3; len: 12; v_gene: TRBV12-3/TRBV12-4
CDR3aa: CASSYGFGLGDTQYF; j_gene: TRBJ2-3; len: 15; v_gene: TRBV6-5
CDR3aa: CASSSSWTGAFQETQYF; j_gene: TRBJ2-5; len: 17; v_gene: TRBV27
CDR3aa: CASSLASLDEQFF; j_gene: TRBJ2-1; len: 13; v_gene: TRBV11-1